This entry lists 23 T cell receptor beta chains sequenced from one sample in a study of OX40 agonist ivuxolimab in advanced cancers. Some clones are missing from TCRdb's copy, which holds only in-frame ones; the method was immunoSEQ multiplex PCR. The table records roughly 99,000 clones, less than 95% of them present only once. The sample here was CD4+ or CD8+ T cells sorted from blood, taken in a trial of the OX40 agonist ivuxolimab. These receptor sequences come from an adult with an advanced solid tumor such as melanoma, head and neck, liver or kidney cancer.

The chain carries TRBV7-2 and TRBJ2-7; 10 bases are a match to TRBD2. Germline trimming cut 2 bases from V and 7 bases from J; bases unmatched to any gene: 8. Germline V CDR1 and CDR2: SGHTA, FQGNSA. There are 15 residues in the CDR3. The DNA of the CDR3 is TGTGCCAGCAGCTTACTCAGCGGGAGGGCGGGAGAGCAGTACTTC. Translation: CASSLLSGRAGEQYF.

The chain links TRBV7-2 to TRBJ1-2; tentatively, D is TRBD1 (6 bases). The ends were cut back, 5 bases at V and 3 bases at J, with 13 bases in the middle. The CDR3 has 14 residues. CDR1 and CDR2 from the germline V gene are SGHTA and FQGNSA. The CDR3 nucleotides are TGTGCCAGCAGCCAAATACAGGGTTACTATGGCTACACCTTC. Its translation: CASSQIQGYYGYTF.

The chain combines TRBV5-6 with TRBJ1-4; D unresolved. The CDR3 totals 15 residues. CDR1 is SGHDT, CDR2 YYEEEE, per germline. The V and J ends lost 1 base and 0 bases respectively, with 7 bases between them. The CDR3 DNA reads TGTGCCAGCAGCTTGAAATGGGCAACTAATGAAAAACTGTTTTTT. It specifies CASSLKWATNEKLFF.

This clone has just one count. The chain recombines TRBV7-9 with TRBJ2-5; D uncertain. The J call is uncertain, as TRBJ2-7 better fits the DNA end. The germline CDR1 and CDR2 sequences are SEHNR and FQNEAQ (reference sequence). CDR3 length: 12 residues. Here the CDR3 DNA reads TGTGCCAGCAGCTTAGAGGAGTTCGAGCAGTACTTC. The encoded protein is CASSLEEFEQYF.

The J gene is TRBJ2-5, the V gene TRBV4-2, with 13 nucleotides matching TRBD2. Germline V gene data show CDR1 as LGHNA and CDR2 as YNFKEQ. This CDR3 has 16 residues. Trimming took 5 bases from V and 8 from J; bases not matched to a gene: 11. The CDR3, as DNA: TGTGCCAGCAGCTCCGGACTAGCGGGAGCCGGGGGAACCCAGTACTTC. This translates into CASSSGLAGAGGTQYF.

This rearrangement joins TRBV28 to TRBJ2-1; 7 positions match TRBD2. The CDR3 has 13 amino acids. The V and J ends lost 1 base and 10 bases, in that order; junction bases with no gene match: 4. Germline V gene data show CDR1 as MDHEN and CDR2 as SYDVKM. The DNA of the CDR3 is TGTGCCAGCAGTTTATTAGGGGAGGGCGAGCAGTTCTTC. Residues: CASSLLGEGEQFF.

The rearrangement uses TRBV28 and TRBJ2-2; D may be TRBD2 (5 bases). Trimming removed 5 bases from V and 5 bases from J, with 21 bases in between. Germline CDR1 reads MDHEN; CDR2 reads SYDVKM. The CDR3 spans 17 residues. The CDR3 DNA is TGTGCCAGCAGTCCCGCCGAGGGTAGCGCGTCGACCGGGGAGCTGTTTTTT. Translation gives CASSPAEGSASTGELFF.

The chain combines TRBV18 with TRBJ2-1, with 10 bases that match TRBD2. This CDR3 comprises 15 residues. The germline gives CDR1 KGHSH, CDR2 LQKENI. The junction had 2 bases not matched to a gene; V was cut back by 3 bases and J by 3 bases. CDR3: CASSPLAGVYNEQFF. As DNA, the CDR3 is TGTGCCAGCTCACCTCTAGCGGGAGTCTACAATGAGCAGTTCTTC.

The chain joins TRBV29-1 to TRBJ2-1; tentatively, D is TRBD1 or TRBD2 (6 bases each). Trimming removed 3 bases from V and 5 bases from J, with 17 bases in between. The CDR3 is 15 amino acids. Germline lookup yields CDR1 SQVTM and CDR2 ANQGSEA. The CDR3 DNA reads TGCAGCGTTGAGGCGGAGGGCAGGGGCAACAATGAGCAGTTCTTC. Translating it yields CSVEAEGRGNNEQFF.

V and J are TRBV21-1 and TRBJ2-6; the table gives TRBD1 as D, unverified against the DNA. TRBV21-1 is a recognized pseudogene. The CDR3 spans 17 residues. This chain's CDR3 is CASSKEVRGDGANVLTF. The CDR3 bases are TGTGCCAGCAGCAAAGAAGTCAGGGGGGATGGGGCCAACGTCCTGACTTTC.

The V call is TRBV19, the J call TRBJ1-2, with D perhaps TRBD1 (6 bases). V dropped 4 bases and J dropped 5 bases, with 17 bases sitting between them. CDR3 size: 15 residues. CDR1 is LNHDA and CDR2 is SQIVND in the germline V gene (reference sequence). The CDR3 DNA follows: TGTGCCAGTAGTAAACAGGGCGAGGGGTCGTATGGCTACACCTTC. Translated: CASSKQGEGSYGYTF.

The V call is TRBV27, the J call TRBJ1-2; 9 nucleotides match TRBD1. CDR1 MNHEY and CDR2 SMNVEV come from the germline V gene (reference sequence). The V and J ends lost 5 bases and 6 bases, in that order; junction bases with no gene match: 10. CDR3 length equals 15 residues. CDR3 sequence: CASSPIGQGPDGYTF. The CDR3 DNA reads TGTGCCAGCAGTCCAATCGGACAGGGGCCAGATGGCTACACCTTC.

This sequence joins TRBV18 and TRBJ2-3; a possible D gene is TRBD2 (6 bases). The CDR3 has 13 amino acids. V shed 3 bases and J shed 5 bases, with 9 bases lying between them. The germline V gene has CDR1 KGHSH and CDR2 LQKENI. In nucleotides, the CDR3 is TGTGCCAGCTCACCTCCCGGGAGAGATACGCAGTATTTT. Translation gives CASSPPGRDTQYF.

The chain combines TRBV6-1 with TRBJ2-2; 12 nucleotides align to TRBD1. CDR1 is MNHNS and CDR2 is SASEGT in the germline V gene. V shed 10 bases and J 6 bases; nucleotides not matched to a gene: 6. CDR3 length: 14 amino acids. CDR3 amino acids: CATRDRGPAGELFF. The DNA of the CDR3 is TGTGCCACCCGGGACAGGGGGCCCGCCGGGGAGCTGTTTTTT.

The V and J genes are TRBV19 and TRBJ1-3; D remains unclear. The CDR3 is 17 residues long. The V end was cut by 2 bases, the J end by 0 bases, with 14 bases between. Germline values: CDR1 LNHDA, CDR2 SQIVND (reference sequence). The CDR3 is CASSIYPPANSGNTIYF. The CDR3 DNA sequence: TGTGCCAGTAGTATATATCCCCCAGCGAACTCTGGAAACACCATATATTTT.

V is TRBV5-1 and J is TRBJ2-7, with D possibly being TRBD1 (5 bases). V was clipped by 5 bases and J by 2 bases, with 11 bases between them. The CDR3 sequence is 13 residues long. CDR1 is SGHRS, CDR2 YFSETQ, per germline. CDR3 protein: CASSKGQAYEQYF. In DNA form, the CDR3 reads TGCGCCAGCAGTAAAGGACAAGCCTACGAGCAGTACTTC.

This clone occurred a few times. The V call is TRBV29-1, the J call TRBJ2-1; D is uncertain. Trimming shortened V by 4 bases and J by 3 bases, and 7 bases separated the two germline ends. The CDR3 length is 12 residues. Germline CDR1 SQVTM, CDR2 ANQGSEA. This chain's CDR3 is CSVVPGYNEQFF. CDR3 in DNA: TGCAGCGTTGTTCCGGGCTACAATGAGCAGTTCTTC.

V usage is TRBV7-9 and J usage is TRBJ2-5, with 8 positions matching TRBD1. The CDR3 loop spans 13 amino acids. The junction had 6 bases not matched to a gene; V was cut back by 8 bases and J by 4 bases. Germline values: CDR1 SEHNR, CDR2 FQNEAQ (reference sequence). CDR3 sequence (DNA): TGTGCCAGCCAGGAAACAGGGGGAGAGACCCAGTACTTC. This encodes CASQETGGETQYF.

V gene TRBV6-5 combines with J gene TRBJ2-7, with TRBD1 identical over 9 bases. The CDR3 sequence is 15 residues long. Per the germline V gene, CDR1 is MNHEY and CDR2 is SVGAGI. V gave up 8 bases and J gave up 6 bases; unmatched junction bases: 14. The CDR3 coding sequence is TGTGCCAGCTCTCCCGCGCCACAGGGGGCTGGCGAGCAGTACTTC. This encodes CASSPAPQGAGEQYF.

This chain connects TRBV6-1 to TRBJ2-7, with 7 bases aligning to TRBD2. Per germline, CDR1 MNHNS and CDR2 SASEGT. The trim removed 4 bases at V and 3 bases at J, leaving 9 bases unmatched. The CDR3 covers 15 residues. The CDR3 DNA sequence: TGTGCCAGCAGTGTGGCTAGCGGAATCCTCTACGAGCAGTACTTC. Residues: CASSVASGILYEQYF.

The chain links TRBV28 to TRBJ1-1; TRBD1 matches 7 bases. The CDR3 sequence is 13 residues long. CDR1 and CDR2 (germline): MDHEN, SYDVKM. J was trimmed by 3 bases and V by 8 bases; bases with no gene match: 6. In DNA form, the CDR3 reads TGTGCCAGCCTTGGACAGGTGGACACTGAAGCTTTCTTT. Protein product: CASLGQVDTEAFF.

The CDR3, as DNA: TGTGCCAGCAGCTTAAGGGGCAGGGGGCCGGATCAGCCCCAGCATTTT. This encodes CASSLRGRGPDQPQHF. The chain employs TRBV7-3 and TRBJ1-5, with TRBD1 matching over 8 bases. Germline values: CDR1 SGHTA, CDR2 FQGTGA. This CDR3 is 16 amino acids long. Losses at the gene ends were 1 base for V and 5 bases for J; bases not matched to a gene: 7.

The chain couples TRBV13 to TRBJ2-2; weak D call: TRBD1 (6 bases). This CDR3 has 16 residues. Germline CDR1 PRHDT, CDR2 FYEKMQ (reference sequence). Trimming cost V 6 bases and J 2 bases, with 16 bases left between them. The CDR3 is CASRRLGQFNTGELFF. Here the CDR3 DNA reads TGTGCCAGCAGGAGATTAGGACAGTTCAACACCGGGGAGCTGTTTTTT.